This entry lists 9 T cell receptor beta chains sequenced from one sample in a study of blood T cells in healthy people across ages (dated by TCRdb to about 2015). The library was produced with 5' RACE. Sequencer: Illumina HiSeq 2500. The second PCR ran for about 7 to 11 cycles and used a J-beta primer mix along with a sample-barcoded 5' primer. In TCRdb, the public reads were trimmed at Q25 with fastp and aligned with MiXCR, with productive beta chains retained. Each entry merges the rows of one CDR3 protein and shows their most common DNA and genes. The sample table shows about 1.1 million distinct CDR3 sequences, and more than 30% are seen once. The leading ten clones occupy about an eighth of the sample. Sample: blood. The receptors come from a man between 18 and 29 years old in good health.

The genes are TRBV14 and TRBJ1-5; tentatively, D is TRBD1 (5 bases). With 6 bases removed from V and 3 bases from J, the gap between germline ends came to 12 bases. The CDR3 sequence is 14 residues long. Germline V gives CDR1 SGHDN, CDR2 FVKESK. The CDR3 DNA reads as TGTGCCAGCAGACCGGGACTTGCCAATCAGCCCCAGCATTTT. It translates to CASRPGLANQPQHF.

This clonotype was picked up a small number of times. The CDR3, as DNA: TGTGCCAGCAGCCAAGATGAGGGACACGAGCAGTACTTC. Translating gives CASSQDEGHEQYF. The rearrangement links TRBV14 to TRBJ2-4; D might be TRBD1 or TRBD2, each matching 5 bases. The J call may be wrong; the DNA end is better matched by TRBJ2-7. CDR3 length equals 13 residues. The germline CDR1 and CDR2 sequences are SGHDN and FVKESK.

The chain links TRBV28 to TRBJ2-1; either TRBD1 or TRBD2 may fit D (6 bases each). The CDR3 has 13 amino acids. Germline V gene lookup returns CDR1 MDHEN and CDR2 SYDVKM. V shed 9 bases and J shed 4 bases, with 13 bases lying between them. CDR3: CASGVGGYNEQFF. CDR3 in DNA: TGTGCCAGTGGTGTAGGGGGGTACAATGAGCAGTTCTTC.

Remarks on this clonotype: A much larger clonotype is one base distant, so this may be a read error. The chain employs TRBV20-1 and TRBJ2-7; the match to TRBD1 covers 7 bases. Germline V CDR1 and CDR2: DFQATT, SNEGSKA (reference sequence). CDR3 length: 17 residues. The DNA for the CDR3 is TGCAGTGTTAGAACACCTAGACAGGGTTTTCTCTCCTACGAGCAGTACTTC. As protein: CSVRTPRQGFLSYEQYF.

This chain links TRBV5-5 with TRBJ1-5; D is uncertain. The CDR3 length is 16 residues. V was shortened by 0 bases and J by 4 bases, with 14 bases between the two germline ends. Germline loops: CDR1 SGHKS, CDR2 YYEKEE (reference sequence). The CDR3 spells CASSLGVLRVNQPQHF. CDR3 coding DNA: TGTGCCAGCAGCTTGGGAGTTTTGAGAGTAAATCAGCCCCAGCATTTT.

The chain carries TRBV13 and TRBJ1-3; D possibly corresponds to TRBD1 (6 bases). V gave up 5 bases and J gave up 0 bases, with 17 bases separating them. Germline V CDR1 and CDR2: PRHDT, FYEKMQ (reference sequence). CDR3 size: 17 residues. This chain's CDR3 is CASSKQGEGYSGNTIYF. The CDR3 DNA is TGTGCCAGCAGCAAACAGGGAGAAGGCTACTCTGGAAACACCATATATTTT.

This rearrangement joins TRBV20-1 to TRBJ2-3, with D possibly being TRBD1 or TRBD2 (7 bases each). The CDR3 extends over 15 amino acids. The germline V and J ends were trimmed by 6 bases and 5 bases, with 21 bases remaining between them. CDR1 DFQATT and CDR2 SNEGSKA come from the germline V gene (reference sequence). The CDR3 sequence: CSAMQPGGVGDTQYF. Here the CDR3 DNA reads TGCAGTGCCATGCAACCAGGGGGGGTGGGAGATACGCAGTATTTT.

This chain uses TRBV5-1 with TRBJ1-1, with D perhaps TRBD1 (5 bases). Germline V gene sequence: CDR1 SGHRS, CDR2 YFSETQ. This CDR3 region has 15 residues. V lost 1 base, J lost 3 bases, and 13 bases lay in between. This CDR3 reads CASSLIGGRDTEAFF. The CDR3 DNA follows: TGCGCCAGCAGCTTGATCGGGGGAAGGGACACTGAAGCTTTCTTT.

This clonotype has just a few counts. The chain employs TRBV4-3 and TRBJ1-1, with 7 bases lining up with TRBD1. Germline lookup yields CDR1 LGHNA and CDR2 YSLEER. Trimming at V came to 3 bases and at J to 2 bases, leaving 9 bases not matched to a gene. This CDR3 spans 16 amino acids. The CDR3, as DNA: TGCGCCAGCAGCCACAGACAGGGACTATTCAACACTGAAGCTTTCTTT. Encoded protein: CASSHRQGLFNTEAFF.